The sequence of this T cell receptor (beta chain) was determined in a study of CD8 T cells in Susac syndrome. Findings and limits, study-wide: It was acknowledged in the study that its TCR sequencing and HLA analysis involved a relatively small number of individuals.

Sequencing of TCR beta was performed on blood CD8+ T cells and on blood CD4+ T cells. When the RNA was reverse transcribed, random hexamers were used with an input of roughly 0.45 to 1 ug. immunoSEQ multiplex PCR amplified TCR beta CDR3 across 54 Vbeta, 13 Jbeta. TCRdb recomputed calls from the immunoSEQ multiplex PCR reads with MiXCR, one row per CDR3 protein. The table has approximately 180,000 distinct CDR3 sequences, about 93% seen once. The V gene's germline CDR1 is DFQATT and CDR2 SNEGSKA (reference sequence). CDR3 length: 13 residues. V was trimmed by 1 base and J by 4 bases, leaving 7 bases between them. On this clonotype itself: Its specificity is unknown.

The sample comprised CD4+ T cells from PBMCs. The chain employs TRBV20-1 and TRBJ2-2; D uncertain. This receptor was taken from a human donor with multiple sclerosis. Here the CDR3 reads CSARVPSTGELFF. CDR3 DNA sequence: TGCAGTGCTAGAGTCCCTAGCACCGGGGAGCTGTTTTTT.